The clone carrying this T cell receptor beta chain was detected only a few times. Antigen: not known. The data stem from a study of T cells after yellow fever vaccination. Turning to the study itself: Preparation of the low-cell-number fractions used SMART-Seq v4 Ultra Low Input. The study's findings and limits: Weaker overall, the secondary response nonetheless peaked faster (day 5 versus 15).

The CDR3 sequence is 15 residues long. V was cut by 1 base and J by 1 base, with 8 bases left in between. Looked up from germline, CDR1 is MGHRA and CDR2 is YSYEKL. TCRdb processed the 5' RACE reads anew with MiXCR; each CDR3 protein has one entry. The sample lists some 350,000 distinct CDR3 sequences, 8% to 10% occurring once. This receptor was taken from a man aged 18 to 29 who received the YFV17D yellow fever vaccine. This chain links TRBV4-1 with TRBJ1-5, with a weak D call TRBD1 (6 bases). Source: PBMCs, taken on the day of the first yellow fever vaccination. CDR3 coding DNA: TGCGCCAGCAGCCAAGTGACAGGAAGCAATCAGCCCCAGCATTTT. As protein: CASSQVTGSNQPQHF.